This TCR beta chain derives from a study of T cell repertoires in cytomegalovirus infection. Study summary: Indications of both CMV infection and matching HLA type were provided by public TCR beta signatures. Study outcomes and limitations: The study identified carriers of CMV plus the relevant HLA from cumulative public TCR beta family frequency.

CDR1 and CDR2 from the germline V gene are SGHVS and FQNEAQ. The CDR3 is 14 residues long. V trimming: 6 bases; J trimming: 6 bases; junction bases outside the gene matches: 6. This clonotype is medium-sized. The antigen is undetermined. MiXCR, applied by TCRdb to the reads, yields one record per CDR3 protein. This sample yields 50,000 or so distinct CDR3 sequences, of which 20% are seen a single time; approximately 18% belongs to the top ten. The receptor was derived from a human donor in good health (CMV status not recorded). Some clones in this sample may be carry-over from other donors' samples. The sample comprised PBMCs, sequenced either directly or after in vitro stimulation (not recorded which). The chain employs TRBV7-8 and TRBJ2-1; TRBD1 matches at 9 bases. CDR3 region: CASRTGTGPNEQFF. The CDR3 region has the DNA TGTGCCAGCAGAACCGGGACAGGGCCCAATGAGCAGTTCTTC.